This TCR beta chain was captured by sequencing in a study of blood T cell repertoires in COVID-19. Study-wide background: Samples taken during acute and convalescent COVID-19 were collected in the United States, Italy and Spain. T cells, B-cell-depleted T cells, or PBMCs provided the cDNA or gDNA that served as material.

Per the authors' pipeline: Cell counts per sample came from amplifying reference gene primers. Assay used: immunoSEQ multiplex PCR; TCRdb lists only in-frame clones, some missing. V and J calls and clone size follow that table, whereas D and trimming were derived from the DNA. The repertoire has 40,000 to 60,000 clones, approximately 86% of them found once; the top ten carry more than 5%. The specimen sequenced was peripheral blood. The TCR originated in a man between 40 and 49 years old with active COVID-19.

The CDR3, as DNA: TGTGCCAGCAGTCTTTCCGGGACAGGGGTATACGAGCAGTACTTC. Translation gives CASSLSGTGVYEQYF. The chain is built from TRBV27 and TRBJ2-7, with TRBD1 identical over 10 bases. There are 15 residues in the CDR3. Unmatched junction bases numbered 8, after V lost 5 bases and J lost 4 bases. Germline-derived CDR1 and CDR2 are MNHEY and SMNVEV (reference sequence).